A single sample gave rise to the 6 T cell receptor beta chains below, sequenced in a study of blood T cell repertoires in COVID-19. Repertoires were generated with immunoSEQ multiplex PCR, while TCRdb's copy carries only in-frame clones and drops some. Here the sample spans 90,000 to 120,000 clones, 70% to 90% being singletons. Sequencing input: peripheral blood. The origin of the receptors is a woman between 55 and 75 years old with acute or convalescent COVID-19.

CDR3 loop: CSVGTKNTGELFF. The CDR3 bases are TGCAGCGTCGGGACAAAGAACACCGGGGAGCTGTTTTTT. The V gene is TRBV29-1, the J gene TRBJ2-2; possibly TRBD1 for D (6 bases). The CDR3 is 13 amino acids. Trimming cost V 6 bases and J 1 base, with 9 bases left between them. The germline gives CDR1 SQVTM, CDR2 ANQGSEA.

The chain employs TRBV27 and TRBJ2-1, with 7 bases aligning to TRBD2. The CDR3 covers 16 residues. Germline CDR1 and CDR2: MNHEY and SMNVEV (reference sequence). With 7 bases clipped from V and 2 bases from J, the junction kept 11 bases outside the gene matches. The CDR3 spells CASTLSGLSPYNEQFF. CDR3 DNA sequence: TGTGCCAGCACTCTGTCGGGACTAAGCCCCTACAATGAGCAGTTCTTC.

The CDR3 sequence: CSVVGRLSTDTQYF. In nucleotides, the CDR3 is TGCAGCGTTGTCGGCCGACTTAGCACAGATACGCAGTATTTT. The chain is built from TRBV29-1 and TRBJ2-3; D uncertain. Trimming removed 4 bases at V and 0 bases at J, with 11 bases between. Germline V gene sequence: CDR1 SQVTM, CDR2 ANQGSEA. The CDR3 extends over 14 amino acids.

The chain uses TRBV5-1 and TRBJ2-6; 7 bases align to TRBD1. The length of the CDR3 is 15 residues. Per germline, CDR1 SGHRS and CDR2 YFSETQ. J lost 4 bases, V lost 5 bases, and 6 bases had no gene match. DNA of the CDR3: TGCGCCAGCAGTCCACAGGGGATCGGGGCCAACGTCCTGACTTTC. It is translated as CASSPQGIGANVLTF. Based on the CDR3 plus reference TRBV5-1 and TRBJ2-6, the full variable domain is KAGVTQTPRYLIKTRGQQVTLSCSPISGHRSVSWYQQTPGQGLQFLFEYFSETQRNKGNFPGRFSGRQFSNSRSEMNVSTLELGDSALYLCASSPQGIGANVLTFGAGSRLTVL.

The chain combines TRBV19 with TRBJ1-4, with D unclear. V was clipped by 6 bases and J by 0 bases, with 5 bases between them. The CDR3 consists of 13 residues. CDR1 and CDR2 (germline): LNHDA, SQIVND (reference sequence). The CDR3 protein is CASRGATNEKLFF. For the CDR3, the DNA is TGTGCCAGTAGGGGAGCAACTAATGAAAAACTGTTTTTT. Combining the CDR3 with reference TRBV19 and TRBJ1-4 gives the whole variable domain DGGITQSPKYLFRKEGQNVTLSCEQNLNHDAMYWYRQDPGQGLRLIYYSQIVNDFQKGDIAEGYSVSREKKESFPLTVTSAQKNPTAFYLCASRGATNEKLFFGSGTQLSVL.

The V and J genes are TRBV2 and TRBJ2-1; TRBD2 aligns across 9 bases. CDR1 is SNHLY and CDR2 is FYNNEI in the germline V gene. This CDR3 has 16 residues. V lost 6 bases, J lost 0 bases, and 6 bases stayed unmatched. The CDR3 DNA reads TGTGCCAGCAGGACTAGCGGCCTCAGCTCCTACAATGAGCAGTTCTTC. Its protein product is CASRTSGLSSYNEQFF.